This T cell receptor beta chain was observed in a study of CD8 T cells in ankylosing spondylitis. Study results and limitations: Typical of ankylosing spondylitis blood, it appeared, was a TCR beta motif of roughly eight highly homologous variants.

TCRdb re-called the 5' RACE reads with MiXCR, one entry per CDR3 protein. Among hundreds of thousands of distinct CDR3 sequences listed, roughly 12% were seen once. As regards this clonotype: Its antigen is currently unknown. A much larger clone lies a single base off, so this may be a read error.

CDR1 and CDR2 from the germline V gene are SGHTA and FQGNSA. The V end lost 4 bases, the J end lost 4 bases, and 8 bases lay between the germline ends. This CDR3 contains 13 residues. The TCR originated in a male donor with ankylosing spondylitis. The chain carries TRBV7-2 and TRBJ2-1; D uncertain. Sequencing was done on a sample of blood, either unsorted or a sorted T cell fraction (not recorded which). The CDR3 is CASSSVHYNEQFF. The CDR3 DNA follows: TGTGCCAGCAGCTCCGTACATTACAATGAGCAGTTCTTC.